These 10 T cell receptor beta chains share one sample of origin, sequenced in a study. MiXCR, applied by TCRdb to the RT-PCR reads, yields one record per CDR3 protein. The sample records approximately 720,000 distinct CDR3 sequences, 13% to 15% being singletons. Sample: memory CD4+ T cells from blood. The receptors here all came from a female donor in good health, serving as a healthy control.

This chain connects TRBV28 to TRBJ2-3; D is uncertain. Trimming took 4 bases from V and 6 from J, leaving 8 bases between them. The germline V gene encodes CDR1 MDHEN and CDR2 SYDVKM. This CDR3 spans 12 amino acids. This CDR3 reads CASSSPVDTQYF. The CDR3 DNA reads as TGTGCCAGCAGTTCCCCAGTCGATACGCAGTATTTT.

This clonotype was detected ten times or more. The rearrangement joins TRBV7-9 to TRBJ1-2, with 9 positions matching TRBD1. The V segment lost 1 base and the J segment 8 bases; nucleotides outside the gene matches: 8. CDR1 is SEHNR, CDR2 FQNEAQ, per germline (reference sequence). CDR3 length equals 15 residues. CDR3 amino acids: CASSLEGGTGTGYTF. The CDR3 nucleotides are TGTGCCAGCAGCTTAGAGGGGGGGACAGGGACCGGCTACACCTTC.

The chain carries TRBV20-1 and TRBJ2-6; 9 nucleotides line up with TRBD1. Germline CDR1 DFQATT, CDR2 SNEGSKA (reference sequence). This CDR3 spans 16 amino acids. Trimming cost V 6 bases and J 2 bases; bases outside gene matches: 8. CDR3 in amino acids: CSAPDRGVAGANVLTF. The CDR3 DNA sequence: TGCAGTGCGCCGGACAGGGGAGTGGCTGGGGCCAACGTCCTGACTTTC.

This clonotype was recorded many times. The chain joins TRBV5-5 to TRBJ1-2, with TRBD1 identical over 8 bases. Trimming at V came to 0 bases and at J to 5 bases, leaving 6 bases not matched to a gene. The germline V gene encodes CDR1 SGHKS and CDR2 YYEKEE (reference sequence). CDR3 length: 15 amino acids. This chain's CDR3 is CASSLAGQGGYGYTF. The CDR3 DNA reads TGTGCCAGCAGCTTGGCAGGACAGGGCGGGTATGGCTACACCTTC.

This clonotype came up a few times. The chain combines TRBV2 with TRBJ2-4, with a tentative D call TRBD1 (6 bases). The CDR3 totals 13 residues. The V end lost 4 bases, the J end lost 6 bases, and 10 bases lay between the germline ends. Germline V CDR1 and CDR2: SNHLY, FYNNEI. DNA of the CDR3: TGTGCCAGCAGTGCAGGGGTCAGAAACATTCAGTACTTC. Translated, it gives CASSAGVRNIQYF.

The chain has TRBV27 and TRBJ1-6, with D uncertain. This CDR3 comprises 10 residues. V lost 8 bases to trimming and J lost 9 bases, with 5 bases between them. The germline V gene has CDR1 MNHEY and CDR2 SMNVEV (reference sequence). The CDR3 reads CASDGSPLHF. The DNA of the CDR3 is TGTGCCAGCGATGGTTCACCCCTCCACTTT.

The V gene is TRBV12-3 or TRBV12-4, the J gene TRBJ1-2; D gene uncertain. The CDR3 runs 13 residues. The germline V and J ends were trimmed by 1 base and 8 bases, with 11 bases remaining between them. The CDR3 DNA is TGTGCCAGCAGTTTAGGGCGGGGTGGCGGCTACACCTTC. Its translation: CASSLGRGGGYTF.

In this sample, this clonotype turned up a few times. The chain links TRBV6-2 or TRBV6-3 to TRBJ1-5, with no clear D. This CDR3 has 15 residues. V was pared by 7 bases and J by 0 bases, with 13 bases between. Germline assignment: CDR1 MNHEY and CDR2 SVGEGT. CDR3 sequence: CASTSEGYSNQPQHF. DNA for the CDR3: TGTGCCAGCACTTCCGAAGGGTATAGCAATCAGCCCCAGCATTTT.

This clonotype was counted ten times or more. The chain employs TRBV6-2 or TRBV6-3 and TRBJ2-1, with D perhaps matching TRBD2 (6 bases). The CDR3 covers 14 residues. V was cut by 0 bases and J by 15 bases, with 18 bases left in between. Germline values: CDR1 MNHEY, CDR2 SVGEGT. CDR3 sequence reads: CASSYSPPPRGRFF. DNA of the CDR3: TGTGCCAGCAGTTACTCTCCACCCCCGCGGGGTCGGTTCTTC.

V usage is TRBV11-2 and J usage is TRBJ1-1; D might be TRBD1 (5 bases). This CDR3 is built from 15 residues. The V and J ends lost 5 bases and 4 bases respectively, with 17 bases between them. Germline values: CDR1 SGHAT, CDR2 FQNNGV. In nucleotides, the CDR3 is TGTGCCAGCAGCATTCAACAGGCATCGGGCACTGAAGCTTTCTTT. It is translated as CASSIQQASGTEAFF.